One sample yielded the 21 T cell receptor beta chains listed below, sequenced in a study of shared clonotypes between healthy human individuals. The data were produced by immunoSEQ multiplex PCR, yet TCRdb's version contains in-frame clones alone and is incomplete. The repertoire holds 2.3 million or so clones, with more than 80% as singletons. Material for sequencing was naive CD4+ T cells from PBMCs. This sample's subset: CD45RA+ positively selected. These receptors were taken from a man aged 18 to 35 in good health. Some clones in this sample may be carry-over from other donors' samples.

V is TRBV18 and J is TRBJ1-1, with 8 bases identical to TRBD1. CDR3 size: 15 residues. Germline CDR1 and CDR2: KGHSH and LQKENI. V gave up 4 bases and J gave up 1 base; unmatched junction bases: 5. The CDR3 reads CASSLRTGTNTEAFF. CDR3 coding DNA: TGTGCCAGCTCACTGAGGACAGGGACGAACACTGAAGCTTTCTTT.

The chain uses TRBV7-2 and TRBJ2-2; 8 nucleotides line up with TRBD2. The germline V gene has CDR1 SGHTA and CDR2 FQGNSA. Trimming removed 1 base from V and 4 bases from J; junction bases left unmatched: 8. The CDR3 consists of 17 residues. CDR3 sequence: CASSLVPGLAGTGELFF. The CDR3 coding sequence is TGTGCCAGCAGCTTAGTACCCGGGCTAGCGGGCACCGGGGAGCTGTTTTTT.

V is TRBV6-1 and J is TRBJ1-3; TRBD1 aligns across 9 bases. J gave up 0 bases and V 2 bases, and 5 bases lay outside the gene matches. The CDR3 contains 17 residues. Germline CDR1 reads MNHNS; CDR2 reads SASEGT. CDR3 nucleotides: TGTGCCAGCAGTGAACTGACAGGGGGTTACTCTGGAAACACCATATATTTT. Its protein is CASSELTGGYSGNTIYF.

This chain joins TRBV5-1 and TRBJ2-1; TRBD2 matches 8 bases. The CDR3 sequence is 15 residues long. The V gene's germline CDR1 is SGHRS and CDR2 YFSETQ. V lost 4 bases, J lost 7 bases, and 10 bases stayed unmatched. For the CDR3, the DNA is TGCGCCAGCAGCGCGGACGGGAGGGCCTGGAATGAGCAGTTCTTC. Its translation is CASSADGRAWNEQFF.

Comment on this clone: Additional DNA sequences in this sample encode the identical CDR3. This chain joins TRBV5-4 and TRBJ2-2, with 7 bases aligning to TRBD2. This CDR3 contains 15 residues. The V gene's germline CDR1 is SGHNT and CDR2 YYREEE (reference sequence). V shed 5 bases, J shed 0 bases, and the junction held 4 bases outside the gene matches. DNA of the CDR3: TGTGCCAGCAGTTTAGCGGGTACGAACACCGGGGAGCTGTTTTTT. Protein sequence: CASSLAGTNTGELFF.

The chain joins TRBV5-4 to TRBJ2-2, with D possibly TRBD1 on 5 matching bases. In germline, CDR1 is SGHNT, CDR2 YYREEE (reference sequence). The CDR3 consists of 13 residues. Trimming removed 0 bases at V and 8 bases at J, with 8 bases between. For the CDR3, the DNA is TGTGCCAGCAGCTTGGGCAGGGCTGGGGAGCTGTTTTTT. This translates into CASSLGRAGELFF.

The chain recombines TRBV11-2 with TRBJ2-1; 11 positions match TRBD2. Germline V gene sequence: CDR1 SGHAT, CDR2 FQNNGV. The V gene end was trimmed by 2 bases and the J gene end by 8 bases; junction bases not matched to a gene: 5. This CDR3 has 15 residues. CDR3 nucleotide sequence: TGTGCCAGCAGCTTAACACTAGCGGGAGCTTATGAGCAGTTCTTC. Protein sequence: CASSLTLAGAYEQFF.

This chain joins TRBV4-3 and TRBJ2-1; no clear D. CDR1 is LGHNA, CDR2 YSLEER, per germline. CDR3 length equals 17 residues. V was shortened by 1 base and J by 6 bases, with 19 bases between the two germline ends. The CDR3 nucleotides read TGCGCCAGCAGCCAAGGTGTCCGGGCCCAACTTATCAATGAGCAGTTCTTC. Protein: CASSQGVRAQLINEQFF.

This rearrangement joins TRBV18 to TRBJ2-1, with 9 positions matching TRBD1. The CDR3 has 16 amino acids. J gave up 10 bases and V 0 bases, and 10 bases lay outside the gene matches. Germline lookup yields CDR1 KGHSH and CDR2 LQKENI. CDR3 sequence: CASSPPGTGKGKEQFF. CDR3 DNA sequence: TGTGCCAGCTCACCACCTGGGACAGGGAAAGGGAAGGAGCAGTTCTTC.

This chain connects TRBV9 to TRBJ1-2; TRBD1 aligns across 8 bases. Per the germline V gene, CDR1 is SGDLS and CDR2 is YYNGEE. Unmatched junction bases numbered 7, after V lost 2 bases and J lost 4 bases. CDR3 size: 15 residues. The CDR3 DNA sequence: TGTGCCAGCAGCGTGGGACAGGCGGCTATCTATGGCTACACCTTC. Its protein is CASSVGQAAIYGYTF.

This clone was detected only once. The V and J genes are TRBV28 and TRBJ2-1; tentative D call: TRBD2 (5 bases). CDR1 MDHEN and CDR2 SYDVKM come from the germline V gene. The CDR3 length is 16 residues. Trimming shortened V by 3 bases and J by 0 bases, and 12 bases separated the two germline ends. The CDR3 is CASSLDMGSSYNEQFF. The CDR3 coding sequence is TGTGCCAGCAGTTTGGATATGGGGAGCTCCTACAATGAGCAGTTCTTC.

The chain employs TRBV7-2 and TRBJ2-1, with 8 positions matching TRBD2. V gave up 4 bases and J gave up 3 bases; unmatched junction bases: 5. The CDR3 has 15 amino acids. Looked up from germline, CDR1 is SGHTA and CDR2 is FQGNSA. CDR3 sequence (DNA): TGTGCCAGCAGCTCTCCGGGACTAGACTACAATGAGCAGTTCTTC. Amino acids: CASSSPGLDYNEQFF.

V gene TRBV5-1 combines with J gene TRBJ1-1, with D possibly TRBD1 on 5 matching bases. The CDR3 covers 14 residues. Trimming cost V 2 bases and J 0 bases, with 8 bases left between them. Germline values: CDR1 SGHRS, CDR2 YFSETQ. The CDR3 loop reads CASSFDSMNTEAFF. CDR3 DNA sequence: TGCGCCAGCAGCTTCGACAGCATGAACACTGAAGCTTTCTTT.

This clone was observed a single time. V usage is TRBV5-8 and J usage is TRBJ1-2; no clear D gene. The CDR3 covers 12 residues. The V gene lost 6 bases and the J gene lost 3 bases, with 9 bases spanning the gap. In germline, CDR1 is SGHTS, CDR2 YDEGEE. The CDR3 DNA follows: TGTGCCAGCACCGCCACAGACTATGGCTACACCTTC. Protein: CASTATDYGYTF.

This chain links TRBV28 with TRBJ1-3, with unresolved D. The V end lost 8 bases, the J end lost 4 bases, and 15 bases lay between the germline ends. CDR1 and CDR2 (germline): MDHEN, SYDVKM. This CDR3 has 14 amino acids. For the CDR3, the DNA is TGTGCCAGCGGTGTTGGGAACGCGGGAAACACCATATATTTT. It is translated as CASGVGNAGNTIYF. Drawing the rest from reference TRBV28 and TRBJ1-3, the complete variable domain is DVKVTQSSRYLVKRTGEKVFLECVQDMDHENMFWYRQDPGLGLRLIYFSYDVKMKEKGDIPEGYSVSREKKERFSLILESASTNQTSMYLCASGVGNAGNTIYFGEGSWLTVV.

This clone came up once. This CDR3 reads CASSTDREGGAFF. The CDR3 DNA sequence: TGTGCCAGCAGCACCGACAGGGAGGGAGGAGCTTTCTTT. The chain is built from TRBV7-3 and TRBJ1-1; 7 nucleotides align to TRBD1. CDR3 length: 13 residues. CDR1 and CDR2 from the germline V gene are SGHTA and FQGTGA. V was clipped by 5 bases and J by 10 bases; unmatched bases: 10.

V usage is TRBV5-4 and J usage is TRBJ2-3, with TRBD2 identical over 11 bases. V gave up 4 bases and J gave up 3 bases; unmatched junction bases: 7. The CDR3 runs 16 residues. Germline V gene sequence: CDR1 SGHNT, CDR2 YYREEE (reference sequence). The CDR3 region is CASSAPTSGTTDTQYF. The DNA of the CDR3 is TGTGCCAGCAGCGCACCGACTAGCGGGACTACAGATACGCAGTATTTT. Supplemented by reference TRBV5-4 and TRBJ2-3, the full variable domain reads ETGVTQSPTHLIKTRGQQVTLRCSSQSGHNTVSWYQQALGQGPQFIFQYYREEENGRGNFPPRFSGLQFPNYSSELNVNALELDDSALYLCASSAPTSGTTDTQYFGPGTRLTVL.

The rearrangement links TRBV11-2 to TRBJ1-4; TRBD1 matches at 9 bases. The CDR3 length is 15 residues. Trimming at V came to 5 bases and at J to 8 bases, leaving 9 bases not matched to a gene. Germline-derived CDR1 and CDR2 are SGHAT and FQNNGV. The DNA of the CDR3 is TGTGCCAGCAGCATAACCGGGACAGGGACCGAAAAACTGTTTTTT. Its protein is CASSITGTGTEKLFF.

The chain is built from TRBV5-5 and TRBJ2-7; D remains unclear. The CDR3 contains 12 residues. V lost 4 bases to trimming and J lost 7 bases, with 12 bases between them. Per the germline V gene, CDR1 is SGHKS and CDR2 is YYEKEE (reference sequence). CDR3 loop: CASSPLLQEQYF. DNA for the CDR3: TGTGCCAGCAGCCCCCTCTTACAGGAGCAGTACTTC. Using reference TRBV5-5 and TRBJ2-7 for the parts outside the CDR3, the full variable domain is DAGVTQSPTHLIKTRGQQVTLRCSPISGHKSVSWYQQVLGQGPQFIFQYYEKEERGRGNFPDRFSARQFPNYSSELNVNALLLGDSALYLCASSPLLQEQYFGPGTRLTVT.

In its sample, this clone was seen once. The V and J genes are TRBV7-9 and TRBJ1-1; D uncertain. Trimming left V 4 bases short and J 0 bases short, with 6 bases between. The germline V gene encodes CDR1 SEHNR and CDR2 FQNEAQ (reference sequence). This CDR3 spans 13 amino acids. CDR3 loop: CASSSNMNTEAFF. The CDR3 DNA is TGTGCCAGCAGCTCAAACATGAACACTGAAGCTTTCTTT.

This chain links TRBV30 with TRBJ2-1, with a tentative D call TRBD2 (7 bases). Per the germline V gene, CDR1 is GTSNPN and CDR2 is SVGIG (reference sequence). The CDR3 is 14 amino acids. V gave up 0 bases and J gave up 9 bases, with 15 bases separating them. CDR3 bases: TGTGCCTGGAGTGTATGGGGGGGGCCAGGTGAGCAGTTCTTC. It translates to CAWSVWGGPGEQFF.